This T cell receptor beta chain is drawn from a study of shared clonotypes between healthy human individuals. Worth noting for this clone: Its antigen is undetermined.

The study's findings and limits: Non-shared clonotypes had lower generation probabilities than those shared by all four donors.

Germline V gene data show CDR1 as SGHRS and CDR2 as YFSETQ. Trimming cost V 1 base and J 6 bases; bases outside gene matches: 5. CDR3 length: 15 amino acids. The authors ran the assay at deep level. Measured with immunoSEQ multiplex PCR; TCRdb has only the in-frame clones, and not every one. This sample has 900,000 to 1,200,000 clones; more than 75% occur once, and the top ten carry roughly 0.61%. The receptor was derived from a man aged 18 to 30 in good health. Some clones in this sample may be carry-over from other donors' samples. The rearrangement uses TRBV5-1 and TRBJ1-5; 9 bases line up with TRBD1. The specimen sequenced was memory CD4+ T cells from PBMCs. Subset noted: CD45RA-negative fraction. In DNA form, the CDR3 reads TGCGCCAGCAGCTTGATGACAGGGGGAGGTCAGCCCCAGCATTTT. It translates to CASSLMTGGGQPQHF.